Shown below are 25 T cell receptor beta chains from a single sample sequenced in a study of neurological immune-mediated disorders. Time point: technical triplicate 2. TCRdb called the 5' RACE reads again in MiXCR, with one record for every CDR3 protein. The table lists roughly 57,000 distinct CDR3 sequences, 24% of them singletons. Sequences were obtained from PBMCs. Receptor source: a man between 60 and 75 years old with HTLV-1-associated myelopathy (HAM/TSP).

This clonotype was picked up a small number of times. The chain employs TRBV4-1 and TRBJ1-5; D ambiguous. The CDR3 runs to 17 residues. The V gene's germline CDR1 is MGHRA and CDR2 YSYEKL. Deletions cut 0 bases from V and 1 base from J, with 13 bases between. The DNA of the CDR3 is TGCGCCAGCAGCCAAGATCGGGCAGTTGGGAGCAATCAGCCCCAGCATTTT. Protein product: CASSQDRAVGSNQPQHF.

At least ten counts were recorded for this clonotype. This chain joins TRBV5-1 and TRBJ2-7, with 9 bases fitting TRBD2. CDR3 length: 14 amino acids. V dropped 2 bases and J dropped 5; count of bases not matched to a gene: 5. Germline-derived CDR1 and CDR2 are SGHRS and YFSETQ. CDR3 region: CASSLSGRSNEQYF. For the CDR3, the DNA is TGCGCCAGCAGCTTAAGCGGGAGGAGCAACGAGCAGTACTTC.

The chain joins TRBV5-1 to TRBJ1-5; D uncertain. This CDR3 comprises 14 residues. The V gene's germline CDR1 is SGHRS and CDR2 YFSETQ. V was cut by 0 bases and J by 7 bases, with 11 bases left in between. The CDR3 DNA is TGCGCCAGCAGCTTGGAGAGGGATGGGCAGCCCCAGCATTTT. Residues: CASSLERDGQPQHF.

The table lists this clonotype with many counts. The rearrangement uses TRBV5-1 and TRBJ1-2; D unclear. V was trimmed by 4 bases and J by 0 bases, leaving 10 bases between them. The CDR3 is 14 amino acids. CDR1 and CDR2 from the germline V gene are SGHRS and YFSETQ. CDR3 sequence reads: CASSLLIANYGYTF. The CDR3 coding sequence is TGCGCCAGCAGCCTACTAATAGCTAACTATGGCTACACCTTC.

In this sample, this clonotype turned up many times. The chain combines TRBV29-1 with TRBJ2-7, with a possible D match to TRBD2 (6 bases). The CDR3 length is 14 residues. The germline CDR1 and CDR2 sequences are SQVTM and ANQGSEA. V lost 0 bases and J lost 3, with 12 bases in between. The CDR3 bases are TGCAGCGTTGAAGACGGGGGAGAAGGCTACGAGCAGTACTTC. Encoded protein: CSVEDGGEGYEQYF.

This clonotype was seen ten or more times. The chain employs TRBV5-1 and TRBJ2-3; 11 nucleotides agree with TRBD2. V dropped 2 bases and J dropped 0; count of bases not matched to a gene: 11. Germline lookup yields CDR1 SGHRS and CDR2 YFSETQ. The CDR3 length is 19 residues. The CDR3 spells CASSFGSARTSGSTDTQYF. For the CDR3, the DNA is TGCGCCAGCAGCTTTGGGTCCGCGAGGACTAGCGGGAGCACAGATACGCAGTATTTT. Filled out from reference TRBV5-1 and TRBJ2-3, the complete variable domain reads KAGVTQTPRYLIKTRGQQVTLSCSPISGHRSVSWYQQTPGQGLQFLFEYFSETQRNKGNFPGRFSGRQFSNSRSEMNVSTLELGDSALYLCASSFGSARTSGSTDTQYFGPGTRLTVL.

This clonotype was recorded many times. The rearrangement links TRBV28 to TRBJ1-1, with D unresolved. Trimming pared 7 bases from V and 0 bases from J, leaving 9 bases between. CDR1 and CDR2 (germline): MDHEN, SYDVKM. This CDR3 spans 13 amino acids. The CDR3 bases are TGTGCCAGCACCGTCCCCATGAACACTGAAGCTTTCTTT. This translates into CASTVPMNTEAFF.

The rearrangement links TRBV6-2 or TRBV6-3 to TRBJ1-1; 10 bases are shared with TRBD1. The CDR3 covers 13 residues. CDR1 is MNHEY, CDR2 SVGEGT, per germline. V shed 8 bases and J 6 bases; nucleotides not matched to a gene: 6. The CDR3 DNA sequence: TGTGCCAGCTCGTATGGGACAGGGGCTGAAGCTTTCTTT. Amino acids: CASSYGTGAEAFF.

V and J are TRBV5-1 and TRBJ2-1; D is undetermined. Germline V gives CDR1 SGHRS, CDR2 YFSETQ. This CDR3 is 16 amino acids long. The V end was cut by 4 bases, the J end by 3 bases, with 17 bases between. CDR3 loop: CASSPPSATLYNEQFF. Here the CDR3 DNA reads TGCGCCAGCAGCCCCCCATCCGCGACGCTCTACAATGAGCAGTTCTTC.

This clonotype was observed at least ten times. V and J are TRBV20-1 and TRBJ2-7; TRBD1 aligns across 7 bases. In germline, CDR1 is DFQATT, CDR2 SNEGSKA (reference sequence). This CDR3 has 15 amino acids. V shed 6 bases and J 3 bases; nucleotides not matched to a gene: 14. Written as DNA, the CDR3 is TGCAGTGCCAAACCTTCCTGGGACAGATACTACGAGCAGTACTTC. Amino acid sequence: CSAKPSWDRYYEQYF.

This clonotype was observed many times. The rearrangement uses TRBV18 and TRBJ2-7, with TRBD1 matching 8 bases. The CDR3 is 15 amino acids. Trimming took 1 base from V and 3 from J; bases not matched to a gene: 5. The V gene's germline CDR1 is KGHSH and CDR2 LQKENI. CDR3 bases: TGTGCCAGCTCACCACGGACAGGGACCGACTACGAGCAGTACTTC. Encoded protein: CASSPRTGTDYEQYF.

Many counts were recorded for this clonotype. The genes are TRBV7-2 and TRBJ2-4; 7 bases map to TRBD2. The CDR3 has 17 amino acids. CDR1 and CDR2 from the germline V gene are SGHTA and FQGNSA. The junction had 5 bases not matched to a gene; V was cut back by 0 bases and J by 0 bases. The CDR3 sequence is CASSLAASGPAKNIQYF. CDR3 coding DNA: TGTGCCAGCAGCTTAGCGGCTAGCGGTCCAGCCAAAAACATTCAGTACTTC.

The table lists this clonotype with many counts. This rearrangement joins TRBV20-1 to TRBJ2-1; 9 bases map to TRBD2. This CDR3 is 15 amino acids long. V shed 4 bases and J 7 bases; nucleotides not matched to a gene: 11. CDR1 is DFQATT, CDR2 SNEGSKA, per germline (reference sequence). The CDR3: CSAILLAGVLNEQFF. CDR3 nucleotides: TGCAGTGCTATCTTATTAGCGGGAGTTCTGAATGAGCAGTTCTTC.

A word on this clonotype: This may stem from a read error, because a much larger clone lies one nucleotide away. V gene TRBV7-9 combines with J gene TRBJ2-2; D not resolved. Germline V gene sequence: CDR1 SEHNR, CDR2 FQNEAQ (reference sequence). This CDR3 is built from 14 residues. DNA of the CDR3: TGTGCCAGCAGCCCCCGGGCGAACACCGAGGAGCTGTTTTTT. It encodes CASSPRANTEELFF. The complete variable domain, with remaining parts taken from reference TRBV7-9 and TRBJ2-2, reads DTGVSQNPRHKITKRGQNVTFRCDPISEHNRLYWYRQTLGQGPEFLTYFQNEAQLEKSRLLSDRFSAERPKGSFSTLEIQRTEQGDSAMYLCASSPRANTEELFFGEGSRLTVL.

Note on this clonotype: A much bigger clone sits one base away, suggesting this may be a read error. CDR3 sequence: CASSQNSKAGISYNEQFF. CDR3 nucleotide sequence: TGTGCCAGCAGCCAGAACTCCAAAGCGGGAATCTCCTACAATGAGCAGTTCTTC. This rearrangement joins TRBV14 to TRBJ2-1; 7 bases fit TRBD2. The ends lost 3 bases at V and 0 bases at J; junction bases unmatched: 11. The length of the CDR3 is 18 residues. Germline CDR1 reads SGHDN; CDR2 reads FVKESK.

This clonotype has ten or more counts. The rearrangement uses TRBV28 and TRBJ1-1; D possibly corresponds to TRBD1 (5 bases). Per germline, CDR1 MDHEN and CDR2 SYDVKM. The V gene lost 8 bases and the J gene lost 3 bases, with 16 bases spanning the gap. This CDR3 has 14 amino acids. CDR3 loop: CASALGATDTEAFF. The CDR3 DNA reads TGTGCCAGCGCCCTAGGGGCCACCGACACTGAAGCTTTCTTT.

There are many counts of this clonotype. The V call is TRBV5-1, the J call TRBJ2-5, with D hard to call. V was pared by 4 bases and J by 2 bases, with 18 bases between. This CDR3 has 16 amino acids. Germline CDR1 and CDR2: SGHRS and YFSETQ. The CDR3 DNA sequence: TGCGCCAGCAGCCTCCTCGCCCCTATACCGCAAGAGACCCAGTACTTC. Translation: CASSLLAPIPQETQYF.

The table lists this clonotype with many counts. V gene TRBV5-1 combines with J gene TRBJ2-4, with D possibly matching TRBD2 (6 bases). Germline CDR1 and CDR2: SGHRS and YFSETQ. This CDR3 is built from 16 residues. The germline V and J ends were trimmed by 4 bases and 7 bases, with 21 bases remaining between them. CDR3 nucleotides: TGCGCCAGCAGCCCCTTACCGGGAGTGGTAGACAACATTCAGTACTTC. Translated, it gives CASSPLPGVVDNIQYF.

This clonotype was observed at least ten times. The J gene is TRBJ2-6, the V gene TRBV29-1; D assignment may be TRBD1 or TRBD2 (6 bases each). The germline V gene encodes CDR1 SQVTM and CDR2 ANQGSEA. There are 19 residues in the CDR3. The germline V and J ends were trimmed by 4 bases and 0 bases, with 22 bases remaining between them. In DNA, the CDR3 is TGCAGCGTTGTAACTAGGGGGGATCATCAATACTCTGGGGCCAACGTCCTGACTTTC. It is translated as CSVVTRGDHQYSGANVLTF.

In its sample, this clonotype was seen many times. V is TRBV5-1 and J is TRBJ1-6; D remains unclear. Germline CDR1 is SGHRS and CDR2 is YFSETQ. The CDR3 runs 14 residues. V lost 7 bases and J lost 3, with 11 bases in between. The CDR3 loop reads CASADGSYNSPLHF. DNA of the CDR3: TGCGCCAGCGCGGACGGGAGCTATAATTCACCCCTCCACTTT.

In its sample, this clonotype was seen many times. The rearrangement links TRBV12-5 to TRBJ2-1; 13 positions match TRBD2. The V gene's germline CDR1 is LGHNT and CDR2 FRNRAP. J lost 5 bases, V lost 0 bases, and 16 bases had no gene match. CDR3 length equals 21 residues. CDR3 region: CASGLVRGTSGRALRNNEQFF. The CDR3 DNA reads TGTGCTAGTGGTTTGGTACGGGGAACTAGCGGGAGGGCCCTCCGGAACAATGAGCAGTTCTTC.

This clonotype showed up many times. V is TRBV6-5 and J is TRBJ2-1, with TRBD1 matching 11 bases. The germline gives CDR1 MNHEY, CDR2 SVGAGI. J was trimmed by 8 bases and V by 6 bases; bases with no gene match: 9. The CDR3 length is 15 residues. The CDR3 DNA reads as TGTGCCAGCAGAACCGGGACAGGGGGTAGCCATGAGCAGTTCTTC. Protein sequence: CASRTGTGGSHEQFF.

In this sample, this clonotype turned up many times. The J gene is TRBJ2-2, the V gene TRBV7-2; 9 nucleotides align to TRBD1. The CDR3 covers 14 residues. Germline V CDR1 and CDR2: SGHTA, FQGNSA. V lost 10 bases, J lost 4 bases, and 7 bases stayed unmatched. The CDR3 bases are TGTGCCACCCCGGACAGGGGAATCACCGGGGAGCTGTTTTTT. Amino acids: CATPDRGITGELFF.

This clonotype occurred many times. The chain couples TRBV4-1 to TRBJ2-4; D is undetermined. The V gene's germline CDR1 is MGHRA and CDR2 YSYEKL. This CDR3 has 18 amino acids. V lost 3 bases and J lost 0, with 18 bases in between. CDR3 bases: TGCGCCAGCAGCCAGCCCAGCCCATTGTATGGAGCCAAAAACATTCAGTACTTC. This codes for CASSQPSPLYGAKNIQYF.

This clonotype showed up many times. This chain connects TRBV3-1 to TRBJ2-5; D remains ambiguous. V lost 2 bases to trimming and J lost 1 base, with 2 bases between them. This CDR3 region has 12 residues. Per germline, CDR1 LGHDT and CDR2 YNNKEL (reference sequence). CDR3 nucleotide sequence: TGTGCCAGCAGCCAATCCCAAGAGACCCAGTACTTC. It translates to CASSQSQETQYF.